A selection of T cell receptor beta chains follows, all from one sample in a study of blood T cell repertoires in COVID-19. Some clones are missing from TCRdb's copy, which holds only in-frame ones; the method was immunoSEQ multiplex PCR. The sample lists hundreds of thousands of clones; around 87% were seen once. Sequenced input: peripheral blood. These receptors were collected from a woman between 45 and 60 years old with COVID-19, enrolled during active disease. Each CDR3 is given with its conserved first and last residue. Fields, in order: V gene, D gene, J gene, clone size, CDR3 DNA, CDR3 protein. A D gene is named only where the DNA matches it firmly. Where a row states a size, it is once, few, many or the class of an expanded clone; other rows omit it.

TRBV27,NA,TRBJ2-5,NA,TGTGCCAGCAGTTTGGGCCGGAACGCCGGGCGGGGAGAGACCCAGTACTTC,CASSLGRNAGRGETQYF
TRBV11-3,TRBD1,TRBJ2-7,NA,TGTGCCAGCAGCCAAGGACAGGGGCGGTCCTACGAGCAGTACTTC,CASSQGQGRSYEQYF
TRBV18,NA,TRBJ1-2,NA,TGTGCCAGCTCACCGCTCGACACCTATGGCTACACCTTC,CASSPLDTYGYTF
TRBV5-1,NA,TRBJ2-7,few,TGCGCCAGCAGCTTGGGCTACCCATACGAGCAGTACTTC,CASSLGYPYEQYF
TRBV9,TRBD2,TRBJ2-1,NA,TGTGCCAGCAGCGTTGGACTAGCGGGAGTTAGCGATGAGCAGTTCTTC,CASSVGLAGVSDEQFF
TRBV12-3/TRBV12-4,NA,TRBJ1-2,NA,TGTGCCAGCAGTTTATCCACAGGTCCTATCACGTTC,CASSLSTGPITF
TRBV18,TRBD2,TRBJ2-1,NA,TGTGCCAGCTCATTTCGGACTAGCGGGATAGTTTGGGAGCAGTTCTTC,CASSFRTSGIVWEQFF
TRBV6-2/TRBV6-3,NA,TRBJ2-1,once,TGTGCCAGCAGTTACCCGCTTTGGCGCGCGGTCTACAATGAGCAGTTCTTC,CASSYPLWRAVYNEQFF
TRBV27,TRBD1,TRBJ2-5,NA,TGTGCCAGCAGTTTAACGACAGGGGAGACCCAGTACTTC,CASSLTTGETQYF
TRBV6-4,NA,TRBJ1-2,once,TGTGCCAGCAGCATAAGCAGGGGATATGGCTACACCTTC,CASSISRGYGYTF
TRBV10-3,NA,TRBJ1-2,NA,TGTGCCATCAGTGAGGCAGGGTTCGGGTATGGCTACACCTTC,CAISEAGFGYGYTF
TRBV6-5,TRBD2,TRBJ2-7,NA,TGTGCCAGCCACCTTAGCGGGAGATGGTACGAGCAGTACTTC,CASHLSGRWYEQYF
TRBV30,NA,TRBJ1-1,once,TGTGCCTGGAGGACTCCCACAGGGACGAACACTGAAGCTTTCTTT,CAWRTPTGTNTEAFF
TRBV27,NA,TRBJ2-7,NA,TGTGCCAGCAGTTTATCCCTCGGGTACGAGCAGTACTTC,CASSLSLGYEQYF
TRBV2,NA,TRBJ1-4,NA,TGTGCCAGCAGTGCGACAGAAAAACTGTTTTTT,CASSATEKLFF
TRBV18,TRBD2,TRBJ2-3,NA,TGTGCCAGCTCACCACCGGTGGGCGGGAGATCAGATACGCAGTATTTT,CASSPPVGGRSDTQYF
TRBV7-6,NA,TRBJ2-5,NA,TGTGCCAGCAGCGCGAGCTCCCCTACCCGGTGGGAGACCCAGTACTTC,CASSASSPTRWETQYF
TRBV18,NA,TRBJ1-1,NA,TGTGCCAGCTCACCCCGGGGGGATGCGAACACTGAAGCTTTCTTT,CASSPRGDANTEAFF
TRBV13,TRBD1,TRBJ1-2,once,TGTGCCAGCAGCTTAGGGCGACAGGGAGTCTATGGCTACACCTTC,CASSLGRQGVYGYTF
TRBV6-6,TRBD2,TRBJ2-7,NA,TGTGCCAGCAGTTACTCGCTAGCGGGCCCATACTACGAGCAGTACTTC,CASSYSLAGPYYEQYF
TRBV9,TRBD2,TRBJ2-7,NA,TGTGCCAGCAGCTCCCGGACTAGCGGAAGCGAGCAGTACTTC,CASSSRTSGSEQYF
TRBV5-4,TRBD1,TRBJ2-6,NA,TGTGCCAGCAGGGTTTACAGGGGCGCCTGGGCCAACGTCCTGACTTTC,CASRVYRGAWANVLTF